The sequence of this T cell receptor (beta chain) was determined in a study of blood T cell repertoires in COVID-19. CDR1 and CDR2 from the germline V gene are LGHDT and YNNKEL (reference sequence). This CDR3 spans 13 amino acids. Trimming stripped 4 bases from V and 4 bases from J, with 10 bases between. Data came from immunoSEQ multiplex PCR; TCRdb stores just in-frame clones and leaves some out. This sample carries hundreds of thousands of clones, approximately 80% of them seen once, and the ten largest clones take under 4.5%. The receptor comes from a man between 25 and 39 years old with acute COVID-19. The J gene is TRBJ1-1, the V gene TRBV3-1 (or the pseudogene TRBV3-2); no clear D. Specimen: PBMCs or T cells enriched from blood (not recorded which). The CDR3 sequence is CASSPAGSTEAFF. For the CDR3, the DNA is TGTGCCAGCAGCCCAGCGGGGTCCACTGAAGCTTTCTTT.